A selection of T cell receptor beta chains follows, all from one sample in a study of OX40 agonist ivuxolimab in advanced cancers. Clones were sequenced by immunoSEQ multiplex PCR, and TCRdb holds only the in-frame ones, with some missing. The repertoire holds some 76,000 clones, with about 93% as singletons. The input for sequencing was CD4+ or CD8+ T cells sorted from blood, taken in a trial of the OX40 agonist ivuxolimab. Receptors were obtained from an adult with an advanced solid tumor such as melanoma, head and neck, liver or kidney cancer. Each CDR3 is given with its conserved first and last residue. D genes are given only for firm matches. Clone size, where shown, is once, few, many, or a class for clones that have expanded.

J,size,length,V,D,CDR3,DNA
TRBJ1-2,.,15,TRBV5-5,.,CASSLYPGDSFGYTF,TGTGCCAGCAGCTTGTATCCAGGGGATTCTTTTGGCTACACCTTC
TRBJ2-3,.,15,TRBV13,TRBD2,CASSPGGASTDTQYF,TGTGCCAGCAGCCCCGGGGGGGCTAGCACAGATACGCAGTATTTT
TRBJ2-7,.,9,TRBV27,.,CVSGFEQYF,TGTGTGTCGGGGTTCGAGCAGTACTTC
TRBJ2-3,.,16,TRBV4-3,.,CASSQDRPPVPDTQYF,TGCGCCAGCAGCCAAGATCGTCCCCCTGTCCCAGATACGCAGTATTTT
TRBJ2-7,.,15,TRBV4-3,.,CASSQDSGGWYEQYF,TGCGCCAGCAGCCAAGACTCAGGGGGGTGGTACGAGCAGTACTTC
TRBJ1-1,.,11,TRBV29-1,.,CSVGQNTEAFF,TGCAGCGTTGGACAGAACACTGAAGCTTTCTTT
TRBJ2-3,.,16,TRBV7-8,TRBD2,CASSFHLAGAPDTQYF,TGTGCCAGCAGCTTCCACTTAGCGGGGGCTCCCGATACGCAGTATTTT
TRBJ1-1,once,14,TRBV4-1,.,CASSQVGEDTEAFF,TGCGCCAGCAGCCAAGTCGGGGAGGACACTGAAGCTTTCTTT
TRBJ2-2,.,11,TRBV6-1,.,CASQNTGELFF,TGTGCCAGTCAGAACACCGGGGAGCTGTTTTTT
TRBJ1-6,.,17,TRBV2,.,CASSELSVGGGSSPLHF,TGTGCCAGCAGTGAACTCTCGGTCGGGGGGGGTAGTTCACCCCTCCACTTT
TRBJ1-4,.,14,TRBV5-6,.,CASSTALGGEKLFF,TGTGCCAGCAGCACCGCCCTCGGGGGAGAAAAACTGTTTTTT
TRBJ2-3,.,11,TRBV5-4,.,CASSWGDTQYF,TGTGCCAGCAGCTGGGGGGATACGCAGTATTTT
TRBJ2-5,.,15,TRBV10-3,.,CAISESFREQETQYF,TGTGCCATCAGTGAGTCCTTCCGGGAGCAAGAGACCCAGTACTTC
TRBJ1-5,.,17,TRBV5-5,TRBD1,CASSFQTGGYSNQPQHF,TGTGCCAGCAGCTTTCAGACAGGGGGCTATAGCAATCAGCCCCAGCATTTT
TRBJ2-7,.,14,TRBV11-2,.,CASSLDRAVYEQYF,TGTGCCAGCAGCTTAGATCGGGCAGTCTACGAGCAGTACTTC
TRBJ1-1,once,15,TRBV7-8,.,CASSLFGVVGTEAFF,TGTGCCAGCAGCTTATTCGGGGTGGTAGGGACTGAAGCTTTCTTT
TRBJ1-4,.,16,TRBV7-6,.,CASSPGTLGLNEKLFF,TGTGCCAGCAGCCCTGGGACCCTGGGCCTTAATGAAAAACTGTTTTTT
TRBJ1-1,.,11,TRBV11-2,.,CASSLGTEAFF,TGTGCCAGCAGCTTGGGCACTGAAGCTTTCTTT
TRBJ2-7,.,18,TRBV13,.,CASSLRAWRVDSSYEQYF,TGTGCCAGCAGCTTACGGGCGTGGAGGGTAGATAGCTCCTACGAGCAGTACTTC
TRBJ1-2,.,18,TRBV12-5,TRBD1,CASGSPGTGYTNGYGYTF,TGTGCTAGTGGTTCCCCCGGGACAGGATATACGAATGGCTATGGCTACACCTTC
TRBJ2-1,.,13,TRBV2,.,CASSAPQEHEQFF,TGTGCCAGCAGTGCCCCCCAGGAGCATGAGCAGTTCTTC
TRBJ2-7,.,15,TRBV12-5,.,CASGSLQGPRYEQYF,TGTGCTAGTGGCTCCCTGCAGGGCCCGCGTTACGAGCAGTACTTC
TRBJ2-3,.,15,TRBV7-9,TRBD2,CASSSYLAPSGTQYF,TGTGCCAGCAGCTCCTACCTCGCCCCTAGCGGTACGCAGTATTTT
TRBJ2-7,.,14,TRBV27,.,CASSLLGQTYEQYF,TGTGCCAGCAGTTTATTAGGACAAACCTACGAGCAGTACTTC
TRBJ1-2,.,15,TRBV4-1,.,CASSQDPDGNYGYTF,TGCGCCAGCAGCCAAGATCCGGACGGAAACTATGGCTACACCTTC
TRBJ1-5,.,15,TRBV4-1,.,CASSQEGWGGQPQHF,TGCGCCAGCAGCCAAGAGGGGTGGGGGGGACAGCCCCAGCATTTT
TRBJ2-5,.,17,TRBV4-3,.,CASSQEAEELYQETQYF,TGCGCCAGCAGCCAAGAAGCGGAGGAGTTGTACCAAGAGACCCAGTACTTC
TRBJ2-1,.,15,TRBV2,TRBD1,CASSIDRGAYNEQFF,TGTGCCAGCAGTATAGACAGGGGCGCCTACAATGAGCAGTTCTTC
TRBJ1-2,.,14,TRBV5-6,TRBD1,CASSYGQGAGGYTF,TGTGCCAGCAGCTATGGACAGGGGGCTGGTGGCTACACCTTC
TRBJ2-7,.,12,TRBV9,.,CASSHSATEQYF,TGTGCCAGCAGTCATAGCGCCACCGAGCAGTACTTC
TRBJ1-3,once,15,TRBV19,.,CASSIGLSSGNTIYF,TGTGCCAGTAGTATCGGACTCAGCTCTGGAAACACCATATATTTT
TRBJ1-1,.,17,TRBV6-1,TRBD1,CASSGSPLDRANTEAFF,TGTGCCAGCAGTGGATCTCCTCTGGACAGGGCCAACACTGAAGCTTTCTTT
TRBJ2-4,.,14,TRBV9,TRBD1,CASSDDRGENIQYF,TGTGCCAGCAGCGATGACAGGGGGGAAAACATTCAGTACTTC
TRBJ1-4,.,14,TRBV5-8,TRBD1,CASNPGQLNEKLFF,TGTGCCAGCAACCCGGGACAGCTGAATGAAAAACTGTTTTTT
TRBJ2-7,.,15,TRBV4-1,TRBD1,CASSQGSDRAFEQYF,TGCGCCAGCAGCCAAGGCTCGGACAGGGCATTCGAGCAGTACTTC
TRBJ2-1,.,13,TRBV27,.,CASSFAQGGEQFF,TGTGCCAGCAGTTTCGCACAGGGCGGTGAGCAGTTCTTC
TRBJ2-7,.,14,TRBV5-6,TRBD2,CASSRGLASFEQYF,TGTGCCAGCAGCCGAGGACTAGCGAGCTTCGAGCAGTACTTC
TRBJ1-3,.,14,TRBV9,TRBD1,CASNTGGVGNTIYF,TGTGCCAGCAACACAGGGGGGGTCGGAAACACCATATATTTT
TRBJ1-5,.,15,TRBV15,TRBD1,CATSRLQGAGQPQHF,TGTGCCACCAGCAGACTACAGGGGGCAGGGCAGCCCCAGCATTTT
TRBJ2-3,.,18,TRBV7-9,TRBD2,CASSSQHSGGPGTDTQYF,TGTGCCAGCAGTTCGCAACACTCGGGGGGGCCGGGAACAGATACGCAGTATTTT
TRBJ1-1,once,14,TRBV6-6,TRBD1,CASSLYRGGTEAFF,TGTGCCAGCAGTCTTTACAGGGGTGGAACTGAAGCTTTCTTT
TRBJ2-5,.,14,TRBV19,.,CASSAGWGAETQYF,TGTGCCAGTAGTGCAGGGTGGGGGGCAGAGACCCAGTACTTC
TRBJ2-7,.,13,TRBV2,.,CASSDPGEYEQYF,TGTGCCAGCAGCGATCCGGGGGAATACGAGCAGTACTTC
TRBJ2-1,.,16,TRBV29-1,TRBD1,CSVWIVGQEPHNEQFF,TGCAGCGTCTGGATTGTAGGACAGGAGCCACACAATGAGCAGTTCTTC
TRBJ2-7,once,13,TRBV4-3,.,CASSRAGSYEQYF,TGCGCCAGCAGCCGGGCAGGGTCGTACGAGCAGTACTTC
TRBJ1-2,.,11,TRBV7-9,.,CASSLVGQEFF,TGTGCCAGCAGCTTAGTGGGCCAGGAGTTCTTC
TRBJ2-5,.,16,TRBV4-1,TRBD2,CASSQVTSGDQETQYF,TGCGCCAGCAGCCAAGTGACTAGCGGGGACCAAGAGACCCAGTACTTC
TRBJ1-2,.,13,TRBV2,TRBD1,CASKKDREYGYTF,TGTGCCAGCAAAAAGGACAGGGAATATGGCTACACCTTC
TRBJ2-3,.,14,TRBV7-3,TRBD2,CASSSAGGPDTQYF,TGTGCCAGCAGTTCAGCGGGGGGGCCAGATACGCAGTATTTT
TRBJ2-7,.,14,TRBV4-1,.,CASNNKFGLDEQYF,TGCGCCAGCAACAATAAATTCGGTTTGGACGAGCAGTACTTC
TRBJ1-2,.,12,TRBV19,.,CASSINRDIYTF,TGTGCCAGTAGTATCAACCGGGACATCTACACCTTC
TRBJ2-1,.,16,TRBV7-3,TRBD2,CASSLGGGGWNNEQFF,TGTGCCAGCAGCCTCGGAGGCGGGGGGTGGAACAATGAGCAGTTCTTC
TRBJ2-1,.,13,TRBV6-5,.,CASSYSPVYEQFF,TGTGCCAGCAGTTACTCCCCCGTGTACGAGCAGTTCTTC
TRBJ1-2,once,13,TRBV5-8,.,CASSLRGGYGYTF,TGTGCCAGCAGCTTGAGGGGGGGCTATGGCTACACCTTC
TRBJ2-7,.,13,TRBV19,.,CASSRQDPYEQYF,TGTGCCAGTAGTAGGCAGGACCCCTACGAGCAGTACTTC
TRBJ1-4,once,13,TRBV5-1,.,CASSLVLNEKLFF,TGCGCCAGCAGCTTGGTTCTGAATGAAAAACTGTTTTTT
TRBJ2-7,.,16,TRBV4-1,TRBD1,CASSQLGGQGNYEQYF,TGCGCCAGCAGCCAGTTAGGAGGACAGGGTAACTACGAGCAGTACTTC
TRBJ2-7,.,13,TRBV16,.,CASSQSDSEEQYF,TGTGCCAGCAGCCAATCGGACAGCGAGGAGCAGTACTTC
TRBJ2-7,.,14,TRBV4-1,.,CASSQGDTNYEQYF,TGCGCCAGCAGCCAAGGGGACACAAACTACGAGCAGTACTTC
TRBJ1-1,.,15,TRBV7-3,.,CASSLMATDYTEAFF,TGTGCCAGCAGCTTAATGGCTACAGACTACACTGAAGCTTTCTTT